The sequence of this TCR beta chain was determined in a study of glioma-infiltrating T cells. Study-wide findings and caveats: Tissue-blood divergence was below expectation in non-neoplastic patients, above in gliomas.

TCR alpha and beta CDR3 regions were amplified from RNA using iRepertoire nested multiplex PCR. TCRdb fed the multiplex PCR reads into MiXCR, producing one record per CDR3 protein. This table has 150,000 to 200,000 distinct CDR3 sequences, around 32% appearing once. Germline CDR1 reads SGHTA; CDR2 reads FQGNSA. CDR3 length: 15 amino acids. V lost 3 bases to trimming and J lost 7 bases, with 19 bases between them. This clonotype has a count of ten or more. What it binds is unknown. Sequenced: glioma tissue, nonneoplastic brain tissue, or PBMCs (not recorded which). The chain links TRBV7-2 to TRBJ2-7; possible D gene TRBD2, 6 bases. The TCR originated in a human donor with low-grade glioma or glioblastoma, undergoing nonglioma brain surgery, or in good health (not recorded which). CDR3: CASSLGAGTTGEQYF. The CDR3 nucleotides read TGTGCCAGCAGCTTGGGAGCGGGTACAACGGGGGAGCAGTACTTC.